One T cell receptor (beta chain) is described in this entry. Its antigen is unknown. Primed by a sample-barcoded 5' primer and a J-beta primer mix, a second PCR proceeded for 7 to 11 cycles. TCRdb called the 5' RACE reads again in MiXCR, with one record for every CDR3 protein. The sample has some 920,000 distinct CDR3 sequences, just over 50% seen once. The data were obtained in a study of blood T cells in healthy people across ages. Study-wide context: About one barcoded beta molecule per two T cells was the capture yield of template switching. Study-wide results and caveats: Comparison with aged donors showed that long-lived donors had more naive CD4+ cells and higher diversity. Reliance upon unsorted PBMCs precluded definitive naive versus antigen-experienced comparison.

The CDR3 length is 13 residues. V was clipped by 6 bases and J by 5 bases; unmatched bases: 5. Germline V gives CDR1 SQVTM, CDR2 ANQGSEA. V gene TRBV29-1 combines with J gene TRBJ2-1; 9 nucleotides align to TRBD1. Specimen: blood. This TCR was recovered from a woman in her fifties or sixties in good health. This chain's CDR3 is CSVAGQGNNEQFF. CDR3 bases: TGCAGCGTGGCGGGACAGGGAAACAATGAGCAGTTCTTC.